The T cell receptor (beta chain) under discussion was sequenced for a study of shared clonotypes between healthy human individuals. Turning to the study itself: CD4 naive and memory got three plates each, CD8 naive two, CD8 memory one.

CD45RO-negative CD8 cells positively selected for CCR7 made up the naive population, which excluded terminally differentiated effector memory CD45RA+ cells. TCRdb's table, derived via immunoSEQ multiplex PCR, lists solely in-frame clones and lacks some. This repertoire shows roughly 770,000 clones, roughly 96% found once; its top ten account for less than 0.25%. Germline V gives CDR1 SGDLS, CDR2 YYNGEE. The CDR3 is 13 residues long. V was pared by 4 bases and J by 4 bases, with 9 bases between. This chain connects TRBV9 to TRBJ1-3; D unclear. The sample taken for sequencing was naive CD8+ T cells sorted from blood. The TCR originated in a young man in good health. The DNA of the CDR3 is TGTGCCAGCAGCCAAGACCGAGGAAACACCATATATTTT. This codes for CASSQDRGNTIYF.